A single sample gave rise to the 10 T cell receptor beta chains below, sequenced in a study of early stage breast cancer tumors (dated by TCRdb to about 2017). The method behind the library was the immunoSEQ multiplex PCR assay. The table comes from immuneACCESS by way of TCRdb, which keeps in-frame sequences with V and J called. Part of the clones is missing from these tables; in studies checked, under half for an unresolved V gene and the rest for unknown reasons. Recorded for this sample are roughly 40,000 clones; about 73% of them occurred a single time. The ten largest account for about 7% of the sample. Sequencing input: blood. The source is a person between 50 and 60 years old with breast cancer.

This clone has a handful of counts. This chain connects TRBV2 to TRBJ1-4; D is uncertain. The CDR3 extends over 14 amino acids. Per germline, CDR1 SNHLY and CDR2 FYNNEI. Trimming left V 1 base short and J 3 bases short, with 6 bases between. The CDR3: CASSEGEANEKLFF. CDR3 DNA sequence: TGTGCCAGCAGTGAAGGGGAGGCTAATGAAAAACTGTTTTTT.

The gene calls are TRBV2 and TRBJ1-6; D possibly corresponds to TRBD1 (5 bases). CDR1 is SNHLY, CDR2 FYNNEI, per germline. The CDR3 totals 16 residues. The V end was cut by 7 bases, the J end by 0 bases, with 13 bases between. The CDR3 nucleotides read TGTGCCAGCAAAAACACAGGTGGCTCCTATAATTCACCCCTCCACTTT. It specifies CASKNTGGSYNSPLHF. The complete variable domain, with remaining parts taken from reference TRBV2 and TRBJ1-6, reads EPEVTQTPSHQVTQMGQEVILRCVPISNHLYFYWYRQILGQKVEFLVSFYNNEISEKSEIFDDQFSVERPDGSNFTLKIRSTKLEDSAMYFCASKNTGGSYNSPLHFGNGTRLTVT.

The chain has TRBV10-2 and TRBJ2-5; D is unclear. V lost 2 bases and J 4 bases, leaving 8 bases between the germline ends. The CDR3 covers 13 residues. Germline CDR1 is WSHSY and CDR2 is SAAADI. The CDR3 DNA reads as TGCGCCAGCAGTGAGCTAGGTCGAGAGACCCAGTACTTC. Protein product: CASSELGRETQYF.

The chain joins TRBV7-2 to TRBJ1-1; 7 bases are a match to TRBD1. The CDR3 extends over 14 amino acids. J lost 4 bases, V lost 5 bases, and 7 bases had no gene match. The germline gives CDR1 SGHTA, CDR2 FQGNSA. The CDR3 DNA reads TGTGCCAGCAGCCAGACAGGGCCGGTCACTGAAGCTTTCTTT. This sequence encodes CASSQTGPVTEAFF. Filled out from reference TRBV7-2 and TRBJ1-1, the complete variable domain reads GAGVSQSPSNKVTEKGKDVELRCDPISGHTALYWYRQSLGQGLEFLIYFQGNSAPDKSGLPSDRFSAERTGGSVSTLTIQRTQQEDSAVYLCASSQTGPVTEAFFGQGTRLTVV.

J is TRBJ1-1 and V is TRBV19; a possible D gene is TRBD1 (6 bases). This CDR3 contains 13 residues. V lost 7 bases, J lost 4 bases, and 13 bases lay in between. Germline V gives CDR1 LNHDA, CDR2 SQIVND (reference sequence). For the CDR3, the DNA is TGTGCCAGTAAGTTACAGGGTCCCACTGAAGCTTTCTTT. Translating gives CASKLQGPTEAFF.

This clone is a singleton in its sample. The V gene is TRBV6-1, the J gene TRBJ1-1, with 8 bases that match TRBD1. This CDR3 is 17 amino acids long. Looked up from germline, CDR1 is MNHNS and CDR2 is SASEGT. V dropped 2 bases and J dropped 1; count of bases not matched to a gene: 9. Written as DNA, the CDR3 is TGTGCCAGCAGTGAATTTCGGACAGGGCGGGGGAACACTGAAGCTTTCTTT. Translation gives CASSEFRTGRGNTEAFF.

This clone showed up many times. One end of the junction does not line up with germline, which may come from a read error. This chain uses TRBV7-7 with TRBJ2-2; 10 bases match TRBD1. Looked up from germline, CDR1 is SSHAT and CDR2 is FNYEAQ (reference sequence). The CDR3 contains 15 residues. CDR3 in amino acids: CASSLGGTGAGELFF. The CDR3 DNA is TGTGCTAGCAGCTTAGGTGGGACAGGGGCCGGGGAGCTGTTTTTT.

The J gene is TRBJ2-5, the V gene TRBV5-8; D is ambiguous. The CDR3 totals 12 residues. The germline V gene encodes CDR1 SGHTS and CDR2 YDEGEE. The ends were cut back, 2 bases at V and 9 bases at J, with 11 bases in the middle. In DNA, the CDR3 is TGTGCCAGCAGCTTTGCGGAGCGAGCCCAGTACTTC. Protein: CASSFAERAQYF.

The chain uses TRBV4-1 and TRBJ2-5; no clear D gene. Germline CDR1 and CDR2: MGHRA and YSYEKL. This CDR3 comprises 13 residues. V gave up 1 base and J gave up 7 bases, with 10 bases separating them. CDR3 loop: CASSQVPGGTQYF. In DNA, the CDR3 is TGCGCCAGCAGCCAAGTCCCTGGCGGGACCCAGTACTTC.

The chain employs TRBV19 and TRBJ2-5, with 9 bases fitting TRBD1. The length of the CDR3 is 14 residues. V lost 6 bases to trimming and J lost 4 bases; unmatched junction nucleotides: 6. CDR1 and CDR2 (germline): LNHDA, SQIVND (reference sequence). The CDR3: CASSRQGEVETQYF. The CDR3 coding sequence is TGTGCCAGTAGCCGACAGGGGGAGGTAGAGACCCAGTACTTC.